In its sample, the clone carrying this T cell receptor beta chain was seen many times. Its antigen is currently unknown. The sample comes from a study of T cells after yellow fever vaccination. Study-level results: Clones that expanded after primary vaccination mostly reappeared after the booster (96% CD4, approximately 85% CD8). Faster peaking, at day 5 versus 15, marked a secondary response that was weaker.

Conversion of TCR transcripts into cDNA relied on 5'RACE template switching, which added a universal primer site and UMIs. Each CDR3 protein is one row after TCRdb ran MiXCR on the 5' RACE reads. The data contain some 220,000 distinct CDR3 sequences, approximately 3% of them singletons. This clonotype was obtained from a man aged 18 to 30 who received the YFV17D yellow fever vaccine. The source material was CD4+ T cells sorted from PBMCs, sampled 10 days after the yellow fever booster vaccination.

The CDR3 sequence is CSVEQGGNTIYF. DNA of the CDR3: TGCAGCGTGGAACAGGGTGGAAACACCATATATTTT. The gene calls are TRBV29-1 and TRBJ1-3, with D possibly being TRBD1 (6 bases). CDR1 is SQVTM, CDR2 ANQGSEA, per germline. V was pared by 6 bases and J by 3 bases, with 9 bases between. CDR3 size: 12 residues. The variable domain in full, with the rest retrieved from reference TRBV29-1 and TRBJ1-3, is SAVISQKPSRDICQRGTSLTIQCQVDSQVTMMFWYRQQPGQSLTLIATANQGSEATYESGFVIDKFPISRPNLTFSTLTVSNMSPEDSSIYLCSVEQGGNTIYFGEGSWLTVV.